The T cell receptor beta chain under discussion was sequenced for a study of T cells in Graves' hyperthyroidism and ophthalmopathy (dated by TCRdb to between 2017 and 2020). Regarding the study in general: Peripheral blood was sampled at the time of initial diagnosis, prior to any treatment. A discovery cohort of approximately 97 patients, about 40 with Graves' ophthalmopathy and about 58 with stable Graves' hyperthyroidism, was used to find distinguishing TCR V-J signatures. An independent validation cohort of around 19 hyperthyroidism patients and 15 or so patients who later progressed to ophthalmopathy tested prospective prediction of ophthalmopathy. For training and testing, the roughly 93 patients in the discovery cohort were randomly divided in a 7:3 ratio. Thyroid tissue and blood T-cell repertoires from more than 5 Graves' hyperthyroidism patients were also compared in the study. Once sampling was done, hyperthyroidism patients were given methimazole at a starting dose of 30 mg daily, whereas ophthalmopathy patients were given high-dose intravenous methylprednisolone. According to the paper, TCR Vbeta CDR3 sequencing was carried out on roughly 130 peripheral blood samples, which came from more than 40 ophthalmopathy, approximately 78 hyperthyroidism and about 17 progressor patients.

From a lookup of the germline V gene (reference sequence), CDR1 and CDR2 are LNHDA and SQIVND. The CDR3 sequence holds 13 residues, the cysteine and phenylalanine included. This entry keeps only the CDR3 DNA: 39 bases, framed from base 1. V drops 6 bases and J drops 6 bases, leaving 14 bases in between. Hyperthyroidism patients were aged 18 to 65 years and newly diagnosed, with disease duration of less than 2 months. The study excluded patients with uncontrolled infections, other autoimmune diseases, pregnancy or lactation. Diagnoses relied on clinical symptoms, serum thyroxine and TRAb, thyroid ultrasound and orbital computed tomography. Blood from progressor patients was collected at the time of first diagnosis with hyperthyroidism, before any ophthalmopathy symptoms had appeared. Ficoll-Paque density gradient centrifugation was used to isolate PBMCs from 10 ml of fresh peripheral blood. Progressor patients were defined as those initially diagnosed with Graves' hyperthyroidism in whom ophthalmopathy developed during follow-up. Total RNA was extracted using Trizol reagent, and RNA quality was assessed on an Agilent 2100 Bioanalyzer.

The TCR beta CDR3 regions were amplified from RNA transcripts. The TCR CDR3 was subjected to a first round of RT-PCR using the HTBI primer set and the Qiagen OneStep RT-PCR kit. A second multiplex PCR round built the libraries, followed by size selection and purification. Libraries were sequenced paired-end with 100 bp reads on an Illumina HiSeq2000. The source study handled its data this way. SOAPnuke was used to process the raw data, removing reads that contained adapters or uncalled bases, had a mean Phred below 15, or lacked an exact match to the constant primer or identifier. COPE v1.2.5 was used to merge the high-quality paired reads, and each unique nucleotide sequence was defined as a clonotype. MiTCR v1.1 was used to align clonotypes to the IMGT TRBV, TRBD and TRBJ reference segments. The analysis was restricted to V-J combinations with a frequency above 0.0001, which together covered just over 98% of the repertoires. The TCS score was defined as F50 (clonal expansion) divided by E x V (chaos), with BLOSUM62-based TCRdist calculated between CDR3 peptides within each V-J. Welch's t-statistics and random forest reduced several hundred V-J features to some 14, which were used in a naive Bayes classifier (R e1071). TCRdb redid the processing of the public reads, applying fastp at Q25 and MiXCR, and retained in-frame beta chains. Entries that share a CDR3 protein sequence are merged under the most common genes and DNA. The V and J calls come from TCRdb's annotation, not from the publication. The sample includes around 250,000 distinct CDR3 sequences, with approximately 15% observed a single time. The ten largest account for about 14% of the sample.

On the study overall, not on this receptor specifically: Sample size was not statistically predetermined, and investigators were not blinded to group allocation. Most expanded thyroid clonotypes (frequency above 0.001) were also detected in blood, suggesting blood repertoires may reflect thyroid immune responses. A model built on a 13 V-J signature distinguished ophthalmopathy from stable hyperthyroidism, reaching about 88% sensitivity and 81% to 83% specificity in cross-validation and 80%/75% in testing. In validation, the model predicted progression to ophthalmopathy with 65% to 71% sensitivity and roughly 75% specificity, a median of 6.5 months before onset.

This clonotype was recorded at least ten times. Its antigen remains unidentified. Base-call qualities are not available, and no considerably larger clone is one nucleotide away. Material: blood. The receptor was derived from a woman aged 40 to 50 with Graves' hyperthyroidism that later progressed to Graves' ophthalmopathy. Here the chain combines TRBV19 and TRBJ1-2; a tentative D match to TRBD1 spans 6 bases. The DNA reads as follows: TGTGCCAGTAGACAGGGACCGACGGATGGCTACACCTTC. Its translation reads: CASRQGPTDGYTF.